This entry describes one T cell receptor beta chain. Its antigen is unknown. The CDR3 consists of 15 residues. Germline lookup yields CDR1 SGHNT and CDR2 YENEEA. V shed 4 bases, J shed 0 bases, and the junction held 2 bases outside the gene matches. The data were obtained in a study of cytomegalovirus exposure and HLA in healthy donors. Study results and caveats: The study reported that TCR beta sequences accurately predicted HLA-A and HLA-B alleles in most subjects. In a later analysis, an Asian-associated ancestry cluster reportedly showed fewer N-insertions than the roughly 700-donor mean.

Primers: 60 Vbeta forward and 13 Jbeta reverse. The authors' processing: Later, some 75 million unique TCR beta chains were counted in an analysis, and 8.5 million to 13 million of them were shared. Some clones are missing from TCRdb's copy, which holds only in-frame ones; the method was immunoSEQ multiplex PCR. The V and J calls and clone size were taken over from that table, and D and trimming were inferred from the DNA. The sample's table shows roughly 54,000 clones. The V gene is TRBV11-3, the J gene TRBJ2-7; 11 nucleotides align to TRBD2. The receptor was isolated from a woman aged 25 to 39 in good health and CMV-seropositive. The sequenced sample was PBMCs. The CDR3 nucleotides read TGTGCCAGCAGCTCAACTAGCGGGGGCTCCTACGAGCAGTACTTC. This sequence encodes CASSSTSGGSYEQYF.